A single sample gave rise to the 13 T cell receptor beta chains below, sequenced in a study of blood T cell repertoires in COVID-19. The data were produced by immunoSEQ multiplex PCR, yet TCRdb's version contains in-frame clones alone and is incomplete. The table lists roughly 52,000 clones, around 80% of them singletons. Sequenced sample: peripheral blood. The receptor set was obtained from a human donor in a cohort sampled during active COVID-19.

This clone has a single count. The chain links TRBV18 to TRBJ2-3; 9 positions match TRBD1. Germline CDR1 KGHSH, CDR2 LQKENI. Trimming at V came to 3 bases and at J to 2 bases, leaving 6 bases not matched to a gene. This CDR3 region has 16 residues. DNA of the CDR3: TGTGCCAGCTCACCCTCCGTACAGGGGGCCACAGATACGCAGTATTTT. The encoded protein is CASSPSVQGATDTQYF.

V gene TRBV30 combines with J gene TRBJ1-1; D may be TRBD1 (6 bases). Germline-derived CDR1 and CDR2 are GTSNPN and SVGIG (reference sequence). The CDR3 runs 13 residues. Trimming stripped 4 bases from V and 9 bases from J, with 18 bases between. CDR3 in DNA: TGTGCCTGGAACGGACGCGGAGGACAGCAAGCTTTCTTT. Protein sequence: CAWNGRGGQQAFF.

The chain carries TRBV5-4 and TRBJ2-3, with a tentative D call TRBD2 (6 bases). The V end was cut by 0 bases, the J end by 7 bases, with 9 bases between. CDR3 length: 13 residues. From germline, CDR1 is SGHNT and CDR2 YYREEE (reference sequence). CDR3 loop: CASSLGGENTQYF. DNA of the CDR3: TGTGCCAGCAGCTTGGGCGGGGAGAATACGCAGTATTTT.

The V call is TRBV11-2, the J call TRBJ2-7, with 10 bases matching TRBD1. Germline V gene data show CDR1 as SGHAT and CDR2 as FQNNGV. The ends lost 2 bases at V and 7 bases at J; junction bases unmatched: 11. The CDR3 covers 16 residues. CDR3 loop: CASSLFDGDRGREQYF. The CDR3 bases are TGTGCCAGCAGCTTATTTGACGGAGACAGGGGGCGGGAGCAGTACTTC.

V usage is TRBV6-5 and J usage is TRBJ2-3; TRBD2 matches at 12 bases. Germline values: CDR1 MNHEY, CDR2 SVGAGI. Trimming removed 6 bases from V and 8 bases from J; junction bases left unmatched: 9. The CDR3 length is 15 residues. The DNA of the CDR3 is TGTGCCAGCAGGGGAGCTAGCGGGGGGGTGCGTACGCAGTATTTT. It specifies CASRGASGGVRTQYF.

The gene calls are TRBV5-6 and TRBJ1-5; D is perhaps TRBD1 (5 bases). CDR3 length: 16 residues. Trimming shortened V by 4 bases and J by 0 bases, and 14 bases separated the two germline ends. The V gene's germline CDR1 is SGHDT and CDR2 YYEEEE. CDR3 loop: CASSPRGDGSNQPQHF. DNA for the CDR3: TGTGCCAGCAGCCCCCGGGGGGACGGTAGCAATCAGCCCCAGCATTTT. Full variable domain (rest looked up from reference TRBV5-6 and TRBJ1-5): DAGVTQSPTHLIKTRGQQVTLRCSPKSGHDTVSWYQQALGQGPQFIFQYYEEEERQRGNFPDRFSGHQFPNYSSELNVNALLLGDSALYLCASSPRGDGSNQPQHFGDGTRLSIL.

In its sample, this clone was seen once. The chain joins TRBV5-5 to TRBJ2-7; 9 bases match TRBD1. The V segment lost 4 bases and the J segment 7 bases; nucleotides outside the gene matches: 15. The CDR3 spans 16 residues. Germline loops: CDR1 SGHKS, CDR2 YYEKEE (reference sequence). The CDR3 region has the DNA TGTGCCAGCAGCCGCCAATACCGGGACAGGGAGCGAGAGCAGTACTTC. This gives the protein CASSRQYRDREREQYF.

The V call is TRBV10-3, the J call TRBJ1-3; the match to TRBD1 covers 7 bases. This CDR3 has 13 residues. J was trimmed by 2 bases and V by 6 bases; bases with no gene match: 1. Germline CDR1 ENHRY, CDR2 SYGVKD. The CDR3 spells CAISTGAGNTIYF. CDR3 DNA: TGTGCCATCAGCACAGGGGCTGGAAACACCATATATTTT.

J is TRBJ2-7 and V is TRBV5-1; TRBD1 matches at 8 bases. The CDR3 length is 14 residues. Germline lookup yields CDR1 SGHRS and CDR2 YFSETQ. V was pared by 4 bases and J by 5 bases, with 8 bases of the junction left unmatched. The CDR3 region has the DNA TGCGCCAGCAGCCGGGCAGGACAGGGAGACGAGCAGTACTTC. It is translated as CASSRAGQGDEQYF.

The table lists this clone with many counts. This chain connects TRBV27 to TRBJ1-3; D might be TRBD1 (6 bases). This CDR3 is 15 amino acids long. V lost 2 bases and J lost 0, with 8 bases in between. The germline gives CDR1 MNHEY, CDR2 SMNVEV (reference sequence). Here the CDR3 reads CASSLGGFSGNTIYF. The CDR3, as DNA: TGTGCCAGCAGTTTAGGGGGCTTCTCTGGAAACACCATATATTTT.

The genes are TRBV11-2 and TRBJ2-7, with 10 bases identical to TRBD1. The CDR3 totals 16 residues. V lost 4 bases, J lost 7 bases, and 13 bases stayed unmatched. CDR1 and CDR2 (germline): SGHAT, FQNNGV. In DNA form, the CDR3 reads TGTGCCAGCAGCTACTCTATTCCCGGGACAGGGGAAGAGCAGTACTTC. The encoded protein is CASSYSIPGTGEEQYF.

The chain is built from TRBV7-2 and TRBJ2-3; 10 bases are shared with TRBD2. The CDR3 consists of 16 residues. From germline, CDR1 is SGHTA and CDR2 FQGNSA. Germline trimming cut 3 bases from V and 2 bases from J; bases unmatched to any gene: 5. CDR3 protein: CASSFQAGGVTDTQYF. For the CDR3, the DNA is TGTGCCAGCAGCTTCCAAGCGGGGGGGGTCACAGATACGCAGTATTTT.

The V and J genes are TRBV11-1 and TRBJ2-3, with D possibly TRBD1 on 5 matching bases. The CDR3 loop spans 12 amino acids. The V end was cut by 4 bases, the J end by 8 bases, with 10 bases between. The germline CDR1 and CDR2 sequences are SGHAT and FQDESV (reference sequence). The CDR3 DNA sequence: TGTGCCAGCAGCTCTCTAGGGGTTACGCAGTATTTT. Residues: CASSSLGVTQYF.